The 17 T cell receptor beta chains in this list originate from one sample, sequenced in a study of T cell responses to AZD1222 COVID-19 vaccine. Generated by immunoSEQ multiplex PCR, the TCRdb table keeps only in-frame clones and is missing some. The data contain over 150,000 clones, around 87% of them singletons. The sequences come from peripheral blood, collected on day 0 of AZD1222 vaccination. These TCRs come from an adult in good health.

This rearrangement joins TRBV5-1 to TRBJ2-7; 10 bases are a match to TRBD1. This CDR3 contains 12 residues. Germline CDR1 reads SGHRS; CDR2 reads YFSETQ. Trimming took 7 bases from V and 4 from J; bases not matched to a gene: 2. The CDR3 DNA sequence: TGCGCCAGCGGGGGACAGGGGTACGAGCAGTACTTC. Protein: CASGGQGYEQYF.

The chain links TRBV5-1 to TRBJ1-3, with D tentatively TRBD1 (5 bases). V was cut by 0 bases and J by 3 bases, with 7 bases left in between. Germline CDR1 and CDR2: SGHRS and YFSETQ. The CDR3 runs to 14 residues. The CDR3 sequence is CASSLAGRGNTIYF. Here the CDR3 DNA reads TGCGCCAGCAGCTTGGCGGGGCGTGGAAACACCATATATTTT.

A remark on this clone: At one of its ends the junction is not consistent with the germline gene, which may arise from a read error. The chain has TRBV3-1 (or the pseudogene TRBV3-2) and TRBJ2-1; 7 positions agree with TRBD2. The germline CDR1 and CDR2 sequences are LGHDT and YNNKEL (reference sequence). The CDR3 contains 13 residues. The CDR3 loop is CASSQDRGGSGIF. As DNA, the CDR3 is TGTGCCAGCAGCCAAGATCGGGGCGGGAGTGGCATCTTC.

The chain couples TRBV13 to TRBJ1-1, with unresolved D. Germline values: CDR1 PRHDT, CDR2 FYEKMQ (reference sequence). The CDR3 sequence is 14 residues long. V was clipped by 3 bases and J by 3 bases, with 11 bases between them. The CDR3 is CASSLYGVHTEAFF. The CDR3 region has the DNA TGTGCCAGCAGCTTGTATGGGGTACACACTGAAGCTTTCTTT.

Here the CDR3 DNA reads TGCAGCGTGCAACAGCCATACGAGCAGTACTTC. It is translated as CSVQQPYEQYF. The V and J genes are TRBV29-1 and TRBJ2-7; D is undetermined. V was clipped by 6 bases and J by 4 bases, with 10 bases between them. The CDR3 loop spans 11 amino acids. Germline CDR1 is SQVTM and CDR2 is ANQGSEA.

The V call is TRBV2, the J call TRBJ1-2; the D gene is possibly TRBD1 (5 bases). Germline loops: CDR1 SNHLY, CDR2 FYNNEI. This CDR3 is built from 13 residues. The ends were cut back, 6 bases at V and 8 bases at J, with 16 bases in the middle. DNA for the CDR3: TGTGCCAGCAGCGGGGACGCAGCTAGAGGCTACACCTTC. Translating gives CASSGDAARGYTF.

This chain uses TRBV12-1 with TRBJ2-5. TRBV12-1 is annotated as a pseudogene. The CDR3 contains 15 residues. The CDR3 protein is CASSFVTLVWETQYF. The CDR3 nucleotides read TGTGCCAGCAGCTTTGTTACCTTGGTCTGGGAGACCCAGTACTTC.

The chain carries TRBV7-3 and TRBJ2-5; 7 positions match TRBD2. V dropped 2 bases and J dropped 4; count of bases not matched to a gene: 4. The germline V gene encodes CDR1 SGHTA and CDR2 FQGTGA. The CDR3 is made up of 14 amino acids. In DNA, the CDR3 is TGTGCCAGCAGCTTAGGCGGGAGCGGAGAGACCCAGTACTTC. It codes for CASSLGGSGETQYF.

A few counts support this clone. The chain employs TRBV4-2 and TRBJ1-1; D gene unclear. Germline CDR1 LGHNA, CDR2 YNFKEQ. The CDR3 covers 16 residues. V was cut by 3 bases and J by 1 base, with 15 bases left in between. CDR3 region: CASSQGYGGANTEAFF. Written as DNA, the CDR3 is TGTGCCAGCAGCCAGGGCTATGGAGGAGCGAACACTGAAGCTTTCTTT.

The J gene is TRBJ1-2, the V gene TRBV27, with D uncertain. Germline values: CDR1 MNHEY, CDR2 SMNVEV (reference sequence). The CDR3 is 13 residues long. Trimming stripped 3 bases from V and 1 base from J, with 6 bases between. CDR3 region: CASSFADNYGYTF. The CDR3 bases are TGTGCCAGCAGTTTTGCGGATAACTATGGCTACACCTTC.

The chain couples TRBV6-1 to TRBJ1-2; D gene uncertain. The germline gives CDR1 MNHNS, CDR2 SASEGT. Trimming left V 0 bases short and J 7 bases short, with 15 bases between. This CDR3 spans 15 amino acids. Here the CDR3 reads CASSEAHFLRAGYTF. The DNA for the CDR3 is TGTGCCAGCAGTGAAGCGCATTTCTTACGAGCTGGCTACACCTTC.

The rearrangement uses TRBV30 and TRBJ1-2, with 7 bases matching TRBD1. Trimming cost V 0 bases and J 7 bases; bases outside gene matches: 11. This CDR3 comprises 15 residues. The germline CDR1 and CDR2 sequences are GTSNPN and SVGIG (reference sequence). DNA for the CDR3: TGTGCCTGGAGTGTACTGGCAGGGGGAGTCGGTGGCTACACCTTC. This translates into CAWSVLAGGVGGYTF. Based on the CDR3 plus reference TRBV30 and TRBJ1-2, the full variable domain is SQTIHQWPATLVQPVGSPLSLECTVEGTSNPNLYWYRQAAGRGLQLLFYSVGIGQISSEVPQNLSASRPQDRQFILSSKKLLLSDSGFYLCAWSVLAGGVGGYTFGSGTRLTVV.

The chain has TRBV5-1 and TRBJ2-7; 7 nucleotides match TRBD2. With 0 bases clipped from V and 5 bases from J, the junction kept 5 bases outside the gene matches. The CDR3 is 14 residues long. Germline CDR1 is SGHRS and CDR2 is YFSETQ. The CDR3 sequence is CASSLGAGAHEQYF. CDR3 bases: TGCGCCAGCAGCTTGGGTGCGGGAGCGCACGAGCAGTACTTC.

The gene calls are TRBV21-1 and TRBJ1-5; the tabulated D call, TRBD1, remains unverified against the DNA. TRBV21-1 is annotated as a pseudogene. This CDR3 is 16 amino acids long. CDR3 protein: CASSKVGNISNQPQHF. DNA of the CDR3: TGTGCCAGCAGCAAAGTTGGCAACATTAGCAATCAGCCCCAGCATTTT.

This clone showed up just once. Different DNA sequences within this sample yield the same CDR3. The chain carries TRBV7-2 and TRBJ1-1, with D maybe TRBD1 (5 bases). Per the germline V gene, CDR1 is SGHTA and CDR2 is FQGNSA. This CDR3 has 14 amino acids. With 3 bases removed from V and 6 bases from J, the gap between germline ends came to 14 bases. CDR3 DNA sequence: TGTGCCAGCAGCTTCAGCCAGGGACGGGCTGAAGCTTTCTTT. Residues: CASSFSQGRAEAFF.

V usage is TRBV2 and J usage is TRBJ2-2, with a tentative D call TRBD1 (6 bases). Trimming took 2 bases from V and 6 from J, leaving 7 bases between them. The CDR3 extends over 13 amino acids. In germline, CDR1 is SNHLY, CDR2 FYNNEI. The CDR3 nucleotides are TGTGCCAGCAGTGAACCAGGGGCCGGGGAGCTGTTTTTT. This translates into CASSEPGAGELFF.

The chain recombines TRBV6-5 with TRBJ2-7; the D gene is possibly TRBD2 (6 bases). The CDR3 runs 14 residues. CDR1 is MNHEY and CDR2 is SVGAGI in the germline V gene. The V end lost 2 bases, the J end lost 1 base, and 9 bases lay between the germline ends. The CDR3 DNA is TGTGCCAGCAGTTACACGGGGGTGTCCTACGAGCAGTACTTC. This translates into CASSYTGVSYEQYF.